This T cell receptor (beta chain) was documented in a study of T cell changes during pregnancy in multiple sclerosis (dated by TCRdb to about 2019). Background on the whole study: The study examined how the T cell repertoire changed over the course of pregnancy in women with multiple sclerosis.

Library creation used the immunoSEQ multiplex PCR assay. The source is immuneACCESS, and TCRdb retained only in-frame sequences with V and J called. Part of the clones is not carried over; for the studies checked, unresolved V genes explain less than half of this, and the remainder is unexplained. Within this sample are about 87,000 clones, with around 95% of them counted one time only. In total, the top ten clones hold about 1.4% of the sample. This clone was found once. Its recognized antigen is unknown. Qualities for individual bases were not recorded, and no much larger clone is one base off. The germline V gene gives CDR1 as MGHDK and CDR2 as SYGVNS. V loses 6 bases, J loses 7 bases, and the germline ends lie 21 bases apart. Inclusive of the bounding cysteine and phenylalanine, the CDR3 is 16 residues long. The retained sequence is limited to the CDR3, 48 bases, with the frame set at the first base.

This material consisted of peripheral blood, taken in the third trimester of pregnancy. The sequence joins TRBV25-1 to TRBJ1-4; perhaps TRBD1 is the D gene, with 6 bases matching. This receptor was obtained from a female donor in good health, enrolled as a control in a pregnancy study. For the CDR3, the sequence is CASRQRGGLGSEKLFF. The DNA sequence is TGTGCCAGCAGGCAACGCGGGGGCCTTGGTAGTGAAAAACTGTTTTTT.